A single sample gave rise to the 27 T cell receptor beta chains below, sequenced in a study of CD8+CD57+ T cells in acquired aplastic anemia. Genomic DNA, the template, was used for profiling of the TCR beta VDJ and CDR3. TCRdb independently ran MiXCR on the reads; one entry per CDR3 protein. The data show roughly 420,000 distinct CDR3 sequences, with 60% to 80% seen just once and approximately 4% held by the top ten. The sequencing input was sorted CD4+, CD8+, or CD8+CD57+ T cells (not recorded which) from PBMCs. The receptors stem from a human donor in good health, serving as a control.

V usage is TRBV7-9 and J usage is TRBJ2-6; 8 bases line up with TRBD2. CDR1 is SEHNR, CDR2 FQNEAQ, per germline (reference sequence). CDR3 length equals 15 residues. J gave up 19 bases and V 4 bases, and 18 bases lay outside the gene matches. The CDR3 DNA is TGTGCCAGCAGCTCGGGAGGGATTGCGTACGAGCAGTACACTTTC. It yields the protein CASSSGGIAYEQYTF.

The V gene is TRBV10-3, the J gene TRBJ2-2; tentative D call: TRBD2 (6 bases). V lost 2 bases and J 5 bases, leaving 12 bases between the germline ends. The germline V gene has CDR1 ENHRY and CDR2 SYGVKD. The CDR3 is 15 residues long. The DNA of the CDR3 is TGTGCCATCAGTGAGAGGCTAGCGAGTACCGGGGAGCTGTTTTTT. It translates to CAISERLASTGELFF.

This clonotype has at least ten counts. The chain has TRBV20-1 and TRBJ1-1; 10 positions match TRBD1. CDR1 and CDR2 from the germline V gene are DFQATT and SNEGSKA (reference sequence). The CDR3 is 14 amino acids. The junction had 11 bases not matched to a gene; V was cut back by 2 bases and J by 11 bases. CDR3: CSARHKTGGMLAFF. CDR3 sequence (DNA): TGCAGTGCTAGACATAAGACAGGGGGCATGTTGGCTTTCTTT.

Points on this clonotype: Because it lacks the conserved phenylalanine or tryptophan at the end, this CDR3 is likely a read error. The DNA is left out, because the CDR3 cannot be placed on it with certainty; the CDR3 is given as TCRdb lists it. The chain links TRBV7-3 to TRBJ1-6. Germline assignment: CDR1 SGHTA and CDR2 FQGTGA. The CDR3 extends over 13 residues, inclusive of both ends. The CDR3: CASSIGLTGNIHY.

Points on this clonotype: One end of the junction varies from germline; a read error may be responsible. CDR3 DNA: TGTGCCAGTAGCGGGGGAGTTATGGGTGAGCAGTTCTTC. Its translation is CASSGGVMGEQFF. V gene TRBV9 combines with J gene TRBJ2-1; TRBD2 matches 9 bases. This CDR3 spans 13 amino acids. The germline V gene has CDR1 SGDLS and CDR2 YYNGEE.

The chain couples TRBV7-2 to TRBJ1-5; D remains unclear. The end of the DNA fits TRBJ2-3 better, so the J call may be wrong. CDR3 length equals 13 residues. Per the germline V gene, CDR1 is SGHTA and CDR2 is FQGNSA. In nucleotides, the CDR3 is TGTGCCAGCAGCTTCAGTGGAAAAGATACGCAGTATTTT. This codes for CASSFSGKDTQYF.

The chain links TRBV20-1 to TRBJ1-1; D ambiguous. The CDR3 is 13 amino acids. From germline, CDR1 is DFQATT and CDR2 SNEGSKA (reference sequence). V lost 4 bases and J 9 bases, leaving 18 bases between the germline ends. The CDR3 DNA reads TGCAGTGCTACCGATACTGACGGTGCAAAAGCTTTCTTT. Protein sequence: CSATDTDGAKAFF.

The chain couples TRBV7-9 to TRBJ1-1; D not resolved. Germline V gene lookup returns CDR1 SEHNR and CDR2 FQNEAQ (reference sequence). Deletions cut 8 bases from V and 1 base from J, with 8 bases between. The CDR3 extends over 12 amino acids. The CDR3 sequence is CASGTRNTEAFF. Written as DNA, the CDR3 is TGTGCCAGCGGTACTAGGAACACTGAAGCTTTCTTT.

In regard to this clonotype: Its ends do not fully match the called genes, so a read error is possible. V is TRBV7-2 and J is TRBJ1-6, with D unclear. CDR1 SGHTA and CDR2 FQGNSA come from the germline V gene. The CDR3 has 16 amino acids. This CDR3 is CASSPRSSSYISPLHF. CDR3 sequence (DNA): TGCGCCAGCAGCCCCCGGAGCAGCTCCTATATTTCACCCCTCCACTTT.

About this clonotype itself: A much larger clone lies a single base off, so this may be a read error. The chain employs TRBV10-2 and TRBJ1-1, with D tentatively TRBD1 (5 bases). Germline-derived CDR1 and CDR2 are WSHSY and SAAADI. This CDR3 region has 13 residues. The CDR3, as DNA: TGTGCCAGCACAGTCGACAGGAACACTGAAGCTTTCTTT. Its translation is CASTVDRNTEAFF.

The rearrangement links TRBV19 to TRBJ1-2; D uncertain. V was cut by 5 bases and J by 0 bases, with 7 bases left in between. Germline V CDR1 and CDR2: LNHDA, SQIVND (reference sequence). The CDR3 is made up of 13 amino acids. The DNA of the CDR3 is TGTGCCAGTAGTGAAATAGCTAACTATGGCTACACCTTC. This translates into CASSEIANYGYTF.

This clonotype was found many times. The CDR3 loop is CASSLKGRSYNSPLHF. Written as DNA, the CDR3 is TGTGCCAGCAGTTTAAAGGGGCGCTCCTATAATTCACCCCTCCACTTT. The V and J genes are TRBV12-3 or TRBV12-4 and TRBJ1-6, with TRBD1 as a possible D gene (5 bases). The CDR3 length is 16 residues. Trimming removed 2 bases from V and 0 bases from J, with 8 bases in between.

The chain has TRBV12-3 or TRBV12-4 and TRBJ2-1; possible D gene TRBD2, 6 bases. The V end lost 6 bases, the J end lost 3 bases, and 24 bases lay between the germline ends. The CDR3 has 18 amino acids. CDR3 sequence (DNA): TGTGCCAGCAGCTTTACCGACCCCCGGGACTCCCGCTACAATGAGCAGTTCTTC. Amino acid sequence: CASSFTDPRDSRYNEQFF.

The chain uses TRBV19 and TRBJ1-1, with a possible D match to TRBD1 (5 bases). Germline V CDR1 and CDR2: LNHDA, SQIVND (reference sequence). Trimming shortened V by 7 bases and J by 1 base, and 13 bases separated the two germline ends. The length of the CDR3 is 14 residues. The CDR3 reads CASIPGRWNTEAFF. The CDR3 nucleotides are TGTGCCAGTATTCCGGGACGGTGGAACACTGAAGCTTTCTTT.

The chain couples TRBV25-1 to TRBJ1-5, with TRBD1 matching over 10 bases. The CDR3 consists of 15 residues. Looked up from germline, CDR1 is MGHDK and CDR2 is SYGVNS. V shed 4 bases, J shed 6 bases, and the junction held 6 bases outside the gene matches. This CDR3 reads CASSATGGRGQPQHF. The CDR3 DNA reads as TGTGCCAGCAGTGCGACAGGGGGCAGGGGTCAGCCCCAGCATTTT.

This clonotype was found many times. The chain joins TRBV2 to TRBJ1-5; 8 nucleotides align to TRBD1. Germline loops: CDR1 SNHLY, CDR2 FYNNEI. J was trimmed by 3 bases and V by 4 bases; bases with no gene match: 5. CDR3 size: 15 residues. The CDR3, as DNA: TGTGCCAGCAGTGTGGACAGGGCCTTCAATCAGCCCCAGCATTTT. Translated, it gives CASSVDRAFNQPQHF.

CDR3 DNA sequence: TGTGCCAGCAGTGATTACAGGGGATATGGCTACACCTTC. Translation: CASSDYRGYGYTF. The V and J genes are TRBV2 and TRBJ1-2; 7 bases map to TRBD1. Per germline, CDR1 SNHLY and CDR2 FYNNEI. V lost 3 bases to trimming and J lost 5 bases; unmatched junction nucleotides: 3. The CDR3 is made up of 13 amino acids. The full variable domain, rest sourced from reference TRBV2 and TRBJ1-2, is EPEVTQTPSHQVTQMGQEVILRCVPISNHLYFYWYRQILGQKVEFLVSFYNNEISEKSEIFDDQFSVERPDGSNFTLKIRSTKLEDSAMYFCASSDYRGYGYTFGSGTRLTVV.

In regard to this clonotype: The junction does not match germline at one end; this may be a read error. The chain has TRBV7-9 and TRBJ2-7; 10 bases are shared with TRBD2. Germline V lookup: CDR1 SEHNR, CDR2 FQNEAQ (reference sequence). CDR3 size: 12 residues. CDR3 sequence reads: CASNPSGGETQF. DNA of the CDR3: TGTGCCAGCAACCCTAGCGGGGGAGAGACGCAGTTC.

This clonotype was found many times. This chain links TRBV10-2 with TRBJ2-5; no reliable D call. The CDR3 extends over 12 amino acids. In germline, CDR1 is WSHSY, CDR2 SAAADI. Trimming removed 4 bases from V and 5 bases from J, with 8 bases in between. CDR3 in DNA: TGCGCCAGCAGTGTGGCGAAGGAGACCCAGTACTTC. Translation gives CASSVAKETQYF.

This clonotype has at least ten counts. The V call is TRBV30, the J call TRBJ1-2, with 9 nucleotides matching TRBD1. The J segment lost 8 bases and the V segment lost 0 bases, leaving 7 bases of the junction unmatched. Germline lookup yields CDR1 GTSNPN and CDR2 SVGIG (reference sequence). This CDR3 is 14 amino acids long. The CDR3 region has the DNA TGTGCCTGGAGTGTAATGGGACAGGGCTTGGGCTACACCTTC. Encoded protein: CAWSVMGQGLGYTF.

In the case of this clonotype: One junction end does not reproduce the germline sequence, and a read error may be involved. The chain couples TRBV10-3 to TRBJ2-5, with D perhaps TRBD1 or TRBD2 (5 bases each). The CDR3 totals 14 residues. Germline-derived CDR1 and CDR2 are ENHRY and SYGVKD. This CDR3 reads CAIGAGTVYETQYF. CDR3 nucleotides: TGTGCCATCGGCGCCGGGACGGTCTACGAGACGCAGTACTTC.

Remarks on this clonotype: One junction end does not reproduce the germline sequence, and a read error may be involved. The chain links TRBV7-2 to TRBJ2-7; 11 bases map to TRBD2. The germline V gene encodes CDR1 SGHTA and CDR2 FQGNSA. The CDR3 length is 14 residues. CDR3 residues: CASSLAPSGGPLNF. CDR3 sequence (DNA): TGTGCCAGCAGCTTAGCGCCTAGCGGGGGGCCCCTAAACTTC. The full variable domain, its missing parts supplied by reference TRBV7-2 and TRBJ2-7, is GAGVSQSPSNKVTEKGKDVELRCDPISGHTALYWYRQSLGQGLEFLIYFQGNSAPDKSGLPSDRFSAERTGGSVSTLTIQRTQQEDSAVYLCASSLAPSGGPLNFGPGTRLTVT.

The chain has TRBV5-1 and TRBJ1-6; D is possibly TRBD1 (5 bases). The V gene lost 4 bases and the J gene lost 13 bases, with 21 bases spanning the gap. The germline V gene has CDR1 SGHRS and CDR2 YFSETQ. CDR3 size: 15 residues. CDR3 coding DNA: TGCGCCAGCAGCCAACCCGGGACTAGCAGTCGTCCCCTCCACTTT. It yields the protein CASSQPGTSSRPLHF.

V gene TRBV7-6 combines with J gene TRBJ2-1; 9 bases map to TRBD2. The germline V gene encodes CDR1 SGHVS and CDR2 FNYEAQ. This CDR3 has 15 residues. Trimming cost V 2 bases and J 9 bases; bases outside gene matches: 8. CDR3 in DNA: TGTGCCAGCAGCTTATCTAGCGGGGAGTTGAGTGAGCAGTTCTTC. Its protein is CASSLSSGELSEQFF.

This clonotype has ten or more counts. The chain uses TRBV4-2 and TRBJ2-3; no reliable D call. This CDR3 contains 15 residues. The V and J ends lost 1 base and 0 bases respectively, with 8 bases between them. Germline values: CDR1 LGHNA, CDR2 YNFKEQ. CDR3: CASSQGVGSTDTQYF. The CDR3 DNA follows: TGTGCCAGCAGCCAAGGAGTGGGAAGCACAGATACGCAGTATTTT.

This clonotype was seen ten or more times. The chain couples TRBV12-5 to TRBJ2-1; D gene uncertain. This CDR3 is built from 13 residues. Trimming left V 4 bases short and J 8 bases short, with 12 bases between. The germline CDR1 and CDR2 sequences are LGHNT and FRNRAP. The CDR3 loop reads CASGSPVRDEQFF. CDR3 sequence (DNA): TGTGCTAGTGGTTCCCCTGTTCGAGATGAGCAGTTCTTC.

This rearrangement joins TRBV25-1 to TRBJ1-5, with a possible D match to TRBD1 (5 bases). Germline V CDR1 and CDR2: MGHDK, SYGVNS. The CDR3 runs 11 residues. The CDR3 bases are TGTGCTAGCGGCCAGGGCCAGCCCCAGCATTTT. Translating it yields CASGQGQPQHF.